These 17 T cell receptor beta chains originate from one sample sequenced in a study of blood T cells in healthy people across ages. Sample-barcoded 5' priming and a J-beta primer mix drove a second PCR of 7 to 11 cycles. TCRdb independently ran MiXCR on the 5' RACE reads; one entry per CDR3 protein. The data contain approximately 800,000 distinct CDR3 sequences, about half of them singletons. The sequenced material came from blood. The receptor set was obtained from an elderly man in good health.

This clonotype was found a few times. The rearrangement joins TRBV20-1 to TRBJ2-1, with 12 bases lining up with TRBD2. The V segment lost 3 bases and the J segment 4 bases; nucleotides outside the gene matches: 10. From germline, CDR1 is DFQATT and CDR2 SNEGSKA (reference sequence). The CDR3 has 17 residues. The CDR3: CSASFLAGGEGYNEQFF. The CDR3 coding sequence is TGCAGTGCTAGTTTTCTAGCGGGAGGGGAGGGTTACAATGAGCAGTTCTTC.

This clonotype was picked up a small number of times. This chain connects TRBV27 to TRBJ2-7, with TRBD2 matching 9 bases. Germline loops: CDR1 MNHEY, CDR2 SMNVEV (reference sequence). Trimming at V came to 6 bases and at J to 1 base, leaving 7 bases not matched to a gene. This CDR3 comprises 15 residues. CDR3 region: CASRRASGISYEQYF. CDR3 bases: TGTGCCAGCAGAAGGGCTAGCGGGATTTCCTACGAGCAGTACTTC.

This clonotype turned up a few times. V is TRBV28 and J is TRBJ2-7; 9 nucleotides align to TRBD1. V lost 8 bases, J lost 4 bases, and 15 bases stayed unmatched. The CDR3 spans 16 residues. Germline loops: CDR1 MDHEN, CDR2 SYDVKM. In DNA form, the CDR3 reads TGTGCCAGCGGCGGAGCGGTGACAGGGGGTTTGTACGAGCAGTACTTC. Translating gives CASGGAVTGGLYEQYF.

The CDR3 spells CASSEFPLSYELYF. In nucleotides, the CDR3 is TGTGCCAGCAGTGAATTCCCATTGAGCTACGAGCTGTACTTC. This chain joins TRBV6-1 and TRBJ2-4, with D unresolved. V was clipped by 2 bases and J by 15 bases, with 20 bases between them. Germline V CDR1 and CDR2: MNHNS, SASEGT. There are 14 residues in the CDR3.

The chain recombines TRBV20-1 with TRBJ2-1; D is unresolved. The V gene lost 6 bases and the J gene lost 0 bases, with 12 bases spanning the gap. Looked up from germline, CDR1 is DFQATT and CDR2 is SNEGSKA (reference sequence). CDR3 length: 14 residues. The chain's CDR3 is CSATDRSSYNEQFF. The CDR3 DNA is TGCAGTGCAACCGATCGGAGCTCCTACAATGAGCAGTTCTTC.

A few counts support this clonotype. This sequence joins TRBV12-3 or TRBV12-4 and TRBJ2-5, with 7 bases aligning to TRBD1. The CDR3 sequence is 17 residues long. The V segment lost 2 bases and the J segment 4 bases; nucleotides outside the gene matches: 13. The CDR3: CASSLRSGGVGAETQYF. The DNA for the CDR3 is TGTGCCAGCAGTTTAAGGTCAGGGGGTGTCGGGGCAGAGACCCAGTACTTC.

This chain links TRBV7-9 with TRBJ1-4, with 10 bases identical to TRBD1. The J segment lost 6 bases and the V segment lost 5 bases, leaving 3 bases of the junction unmatched. CDR3 length equals 14 residues. Germline lookup yields CDR1 SEHNR and CDR2 FQNEAQ (reference sequence). DNA of the CDR3: TGTGCCAGCAGCGCAGACAGGGGGCATGAAAAACTGTTTTTT. This sequence encodes CASSADRGHEKLFF.

The V call is TRBV20-1, the J call TRBJ2-7; 7 positions match TRBD2. Germline V gene lookup returns CDR1 DFQATT and CDR2 SNEGSKA (reference sequence). The CDR3 is made up of 15 amino acids. Germline trimming cut 4 bases from V and 2 bases from J; bases unmatched to any gene: 11. The CDR3 region has the DNA TGCAGTGCTATACTCCTAGCGGAGGGCCCCTACGAGCAGTACTTC. Protein product: CSAILLAEGPYEQYF.

The CDR3, as DNA: TGTGCCAGCAGTGGGGTGGCGCGCAATGAGCAGTACTTC. Amino acid sequence: CASSGVARNEQYF. J is TRBJ2-5 and V is TRBV12-3 or TRBV12-4; D gene unclear. The CDR3 runs 13 residues. V was pared by 5 bases and J by 11 bases, with 18 bases between.

This clonotype was counted many times. The chain has TRBV6-5 and TRBJ2-5; TRBD1 matches at 9 bases. This CDR3 is built from 14 residues. Germline V gives CDR1 MNHEY, CDR2 SVGAGI. J lost 5 bases, V lost 5 bases, and 6 bases had no gene match. Here the CDR3 reads CASSITGGVETQYF. The CDR3 DNA sequence: TGTGCCAGCAGTATTACAGGGGGCGTTGAGACCCAGTACTTC.

The chain combines TRBV27 with TRBJ2-1; the D call may be TRBD1 or TRBD2 (5 bases each). Per the germline V gene, CDR1 is MNHEY and CDR2 is SMNVEV (reference sequence). Trimming took off 7 bases at V and 5 bases at J, with 21 bases between the two ends. CDR3 size: 16 residues. CDR3 sequence reads: CASTGRGRALNNEQFF. Written as DNA, the CDR3 is TGTGCCAGCACCGGTCGGGGCAGGGCGTTGAACAATGAGCAGTTCTTC.

A remark on this clonotype: It may be a read error: a sequence one base away is much more abundant. The chain is built from TRBV7-2 and TRBJ2-1; TRBD2 aligns across 11 bases. In germline, CDR1 is SGHTA, CDR2 FQGNSA. The CDR3 consists of 15 residues. Trimming removed 4 bases from V and 7 bases from J; junction bases left unmatched: 6. The CDR3 region has the DNA TGTGCCAGCAGCTCCGTCAGGACTAGCGGGAATGAGCAGTTCTTC. It codes for CASSSVRTSGNEQFF.

CDR3 protein: CSAREFLVAGGETQYF. The CDR3 nucleotides read TGCAGTGCTAGAGAGTTCCTTGTGGCGGGGGGAGAGACCCAGTACTTC. The V call is TRBV20-1, the J call TRBJ2-5; TRBD2 agrees at 8 bases. V gave up 0 bases and J gave up 4 bases; unmatched junction bases: 10. The CDR3 runs to 16 residues. Germline CDR1 and CDR2: DFQATT and SNEGSKA (reference sequence).

The chain employs TRBV28 and TRBJ2-4; TRBD1 matches at 7 bases. The DNA end lines up better with TRBJ2-7; the J call may be wrong. This CDR3 comprises 16 residues. The germline gives CDR1 MDHEN, CDR2 SYDVKM. The CDR3 DNA sequence: TGTGCCAGCAGCAGTCCCAGGACAGGCGCCACCTACGAGCAGTACTTC. This translates into CASSSPRTGATYEQYF.

This clonotype was seen a few times. The J gene is TRBJ2-7, the V gene TRBV18; 7 bases match TRBD1. Germline V gene sequence: CDR1 KGHSH, CDR2 LQKENI. The CDR3 runs to 14 residues. V lost 0 bases, J lost 6 bases, and 5 bases stayed unmatched. CDR3 DNA sequence: TGTGCCAGCTCACCACCGAAGGGGGCGGGCGAGCAGTACTTC. This encodes CASSPPKGAGEQYF.

This clonotype was seen at least ten times. The chain is built from TRBV6-5 and TRBJ2-1; 8 bases align to TRBD2. The CDR3 has 15 residues. V lost 6 bases to trimming and J lost 9 bases; unmatched junction nucleotides: 13. Per the germline V gene, CDR1 is MNHEY and CDR2 is SVGAGI. CDR3 loop: CASSPPGGRVGEQFF. CDR3 sequence (DNA): TGTGCCAGCAGCCCCCCGGGGGGGCGGGTAGGTGAGCAGTTCTTC.

This clonotype appeared a few times. J is TRBJ1-4 and V is TRBV20-1; tentatively, D is TRBD1 (6 bases). Germline assignment: CDR1 DFQATT and CDR2 SNEGSKA (reference sequence). The CDR3 is 15 amino acids. With 1 base removed from V and 1 base from J, the gap between germline ends came to 10 bases. The CDR3 protein is CSARVGAITNEKLFF. The CDR3 DNA reads as TGCAGTGCTAGAGTGGGGGCGATAACTAATGAAAAACTGTTTTTT.